These 6 T cell receptor beta chains were all obtained from the same sample, sequenced in a study of blood T cell repertoires in COVID-19. TCRdb keeps only in-frame clones here, not all; method: immunoSEQ multiplex PCR. This table has tens of thousands of clones, more than 80% appearing once. Specimen: peripheral blood. These receptors came from a human donor in a cohort sampled during active COVID-19.

The chain employs TRBV6-6 and TRBJ2-1; D is ambiguous. Germline CDR1 and CDR2: MNHNY and SVGAGI (reference sequence). The CDR3 sequence is 12 residues long. Trimming removed 1 base from V and 10 bases from J, with 8 bases in between. The CDR3 coding sequence is TGTGCCAGCAGTTACTTAGCCCGGGAGCAGTTCTTC. Translated, it gives CASSYLAREQFF.

This rearrangement joins TRBV4-2 to TRBJ1-1; no clear D. Trimming removed 0 bases at V and 2 bases at J, with 7 bases between. Germline CDR1 is LGHNA and CDR2 is YNFKEQ. CDR3 length: 14 residues. CDR3 amino acids: CASSQDGVNTEAFF. The CDR3 DNA is TGTGCCAGCAGCCAAGACGGGGTTAACACTGAAGCTTTCTTT.

This clone has only a few counts. This chain links TRBV6-2 or TRBV6-3 with TRBJ1-6, with D possibly TRBD1 on 5 matching bases. Germline V CDR1 and CDR2: MNHEY, SVGEGT. The CDR3 contains 15 residues. The V and J ends lost 4 bases and 6 bases respectively, with 13 bases between them. The CDR3 reads CASSSTGEGNSPLHF. The DNA of the CDR3 is TGTGCCAGCAGTTCTACGGGGGAGGGTAATTCACCCCTCCACTTT.

The chain has TRBV2 and TRBJ1-2; 7 nucleotides agree with TRBD1. Germline V CDR1 and CDR2: SNHLY, FYNNEI. CDR3 length equals 12 residues. The V and J ends lost 6 bases and 6 bases, in that order; junction bases with no gene match: 4. CDR3: CASRRGRDGYTF. Written as DNA, the CDR3 is TGTGCCAGCAGAAGGGGGCGCGATGGCTACACCTTC.

The chain has TRBV6-5 and TRBJ1-4; D possibly corresponds to TRBD1 (5 bases). Germline lookup yields CDR1 MNHEY and CDR2 SVGAGI. Trimming took off 0 bases at V and 2 bases at J, with 7 bases between the two ends. The CDR3 loop spans 15 amino acids. The CDR3 DNA is TGTGCCAGCAGTTACTCGGGGGGGACTAATGAAAAACTGTTTTTT. It codes for CASSYSGGTNEKLFF.

V is TRBV6-5 and J is TRBJ1-1; D uncertain. The CDR3 totals 13 residues. V was pared by 6 bases and J by 4 bases, with 12 bases between. CDR1 and CDR2 from the germline V gene are MNHEY and SVGAGI. Here the CDR3 reads CASSHKGGTEAFF. As DNA, the CDR3 is TGTGCCAGCAGCCACAAGGGAGGCACTGAAGCTTTCTTT.